The 20 T cell receptor beta chains in this list originate from one sample, sequenced in a study of T cell repertoires in cytomegalovirus infection. Their specific antigens are unknown. TCRdb re-called the reads with MiXCR, one entry per CDR3 protein. Among just over 450,000 distinct CDR3 sequences listed, about 42% were seen once. Sequenced here: cultured PBMCs, sampled from culture after CMV antigen stimulation. The source of these receptors is a human donor in good health (CMV status not recorded). Some clones in this sample may be carry-over from other donors' samples.

The gene calls are TRBV9 and TRBJ2-7; D is unresolved. V dropped 3 bases and J dropped 6 bases, with 13 bases sitting between them. This CDR3 spans 13 amino acids. Per the germline V gene, CDR1 is SGDLS and CDR2 is YYNGEE. As DNA, the CDR3 is TGTGCCAGCAGCGACCAACCTGGTGGCGAGCAGTACTTC. Its translation: CASSDQPGGEQYF.

The V call is TRBV6-5, the J call TRBJ2-1; the match to TRBD1 covers 8 bases. The CDR3 runs 13 residues. J lost 7 bases, V lost 7 bases, and 6 bases had no gene match. The germline V gene encodes CDR1 MNHEY and CDR2 SVGAGI. In DNA, the CDR3 is TGTGCCAGCAAAGGGACAGGTCGAAATGAGCAGTTCTTC. Translating gives CASKGTGRNEQFF.

V usage is TRBV12-3 or TRBV12-4 and J usage is TRBJ1-2; D unclear. The CDR3 covers 13 residues. With 6 bases removed from V and 4 bases from J, the gap between germline ends came to 12 bases. The CDR3 region is CASRGRRAYGYTF. CDR3 coding DNA: TGTGCCAGCAGGGGCCGGCGCGCCTATGGCTACACCTTC.

The V call is TRBV7-6, the J call TRBJ2-6, with TRBD1 matching over 8 bases. The junction had 16 bases not matched to a gene; V was cut back by 8 bases and J by 1 base. Germline V gives CDR1 SGHVS, CDR2 FNYEAQ. The CDR3 is 19 residues long. CDR3 amino acids: CASSIIPGQGASGANVLTF. CDR3 DNA sequence: TGTGCCAGCTCTATCATCCCGGGGCAGGGGGCTTCTGGGGCCAACGTCCTGACTTTC.

This clonotype turned up a few times. The chain joins TRBV7-9 to TRBJ1-1; D call uncertain. Germline V gene lookup returns CDR1 SEHNR and CDR2 FQNEAQ (reference sequence). V lost 5 bases and J lost 3, with 4 bases in between. This CDR3 has 11 amino acids. The DNA for the CDR3 is TGTGCCAGCAGCCCCTACACTGAAGCTTTCTTT. This gives the protein CASSPYTEAFF.

In this sample, this clonotype turned up a few times. The rearrangement links TRBV6-8 to TRBJ2-5; D unclear. V was shortened by 7 bases and J by 5 bases, with 8 bases between the two germline ends. In germline, CDR1 is MNHGY, CDR2 SAAAGT. The CDR3 spans 11 residues. Written as DNA, the CDR3 is TGTGCCAGCATTAACGGGGAGACCCAGTACTTC. Encoded protein: CASINGETQYF.

This clonotype was recorded many times. V and J are TRBV7-2 and TRBJ2-7; TRBD1 might be the D (5 bases). This CDR3 contains 15 residues. Germline V gene lookup returns CDR1 SGHTA and CDR2 FQGNSA. V was cut by 6 bases and J by 0 bases, with 15 bases left in between. CDR3 nucleotides: TGTGCCAGCAGGTTGACAGTTCCTTACTCCTACGAGCAGTACTTC. It encodes CASRLTVPYSYEQYF.

The chain carries TRBV6-6 and TRBJ1-4; possibly TRBD1 for D (6 bases). The germline gives CDR1 MNHNY, CDR2 SVGAGI (reference sequence). The CDR3 is 14 residues long. V shed 4 bases and J shed 7 bases, with 13 bases lying between them. The CDR3 DNA is TGTGCCAGCAGTTCCCAGGGGTTCAGTGAAAAACTGTTTTTT. Translated: CASSSQGFSEKLFF.

The CDR3 nucleotides read TGTGCCAGCAGCCCCCGACAGGGGGCGAGGGGCAATGAGCAGTTCTTC. Translated, it gives CASSPRQGARGNEQFF. The chain employs TRBV7-4 and TRBJ2-1; 10 bases are a match to TRBD1. Germline lookup yields CDR1 SGHVT and CDR2 SQSDAQ. This CDR3 is built from 16 residues. The junction had 10 bases not matched to a gene; V was cut back by 5 bases and J by 6 bases.

This chain joins TRBV6-6 and TRBJ1-5; D call uncertain. The CDR3 loop spans 16 amino acids. The V end was cut by 0 bases, the J end by 0 bases, with 9 bases between. Germline CDR1 is MNHNY and CDR2 is SVGAGI (reference sequence). CDR3 sequence (DNA): TGTGCCAGCAGTTACTCTATGGTCGGTAGCAATCAGCCCCAGCATTTT. Translated: CASSYSMVGSNQPQHF.

This clonotype has only a few counts. The chain uses TRBV6-2 or TRBV6-3 and TRBJ2-3; tentative D call: TRBD2 (5 bases). The CDR3 has 15 residues. The V and J ends lost 6 bases and 5 bases respectively, with 18 bases between them. Germline-derived CDR1 and CDR2 are MNHEY and SVGEGT. The DNA for the CDR3 is TGTGCCAGCAGCCCAATAGCCTTTCGGGGAGATACGCAGTATTTT. This translates into CASSPIAFRGDTQYF.

This clonotype was seen only a few times. J is TRBJ2-3 and V is TRBV6-5; 11 bases are a match to TRBD2. The V gene end was trimmed by 6 bases and the J gene end by 5 bases; junction bases not matched to a gene: 10. The germline gives CDR1 MNHEY, CDR2 SVGAGI. The CDR3 covers 16 residues. DNA for the CDR3: TGTGCCAGCAGCTGGGTAGCGGGAGGGCCCGTAGATACGCAGTATTTT. This codes for CASSWVAGGPVDTQYF.

This chain links TRBV6-7 with TRBJ2-7, with D possibly being TRBD2 (6 bases). TRBV6-7 is an ORF; its function is uncertain. The CDR3 consists of 16 residues. V lost 3 bases, J lost 2 bases, and 17 bases lay in between. CDR3 bases: TGTGCCAGCAGTTATAGCGGCCGGAAGACAACCTACGAGCAGTACTTC. Protein product: CASSYSGRKTTYEQYF.

The chain employs TRBV7-2 and TRBJ2-5; the D gene is possibly TRBD2 (7 bases). The CDR3 loop spans 15 amino acids. The V gene lost 4 bases and the J gene lost 3 bases, with 15 bases spanning the gap. Per germline, CDR1 SGHTA and CDR2 FQGNSA. CDR3 sequence: CASSSMGAGEETQYF. The DNA for the CDR3 is TGTGCCAGCAGCTCCATGGGGGCGGGAGAAGAGACCCAGTACTTC. The full variable domain, its missing parts supplied by reference TRBV7-2 and TRBJ2-5, is GAGVSQSPSNKVTEKGKDVELRCDPISGHTALYWYRQSLGQGLEFLIYFQGNSAPDKSGLPSDRFSAERTGGSVSTLTIQRTQQEDSAVYLCASSSMGAGEETQYFGPGTRLLVL.

This chain joins TRBV12-3 or TRBV12-4 and TRBJ2-2, with D perhaps assigned TRBD1 or TRBD2 (5 bases each). The length of the CDR3 is 15 residues. V was shortened by 6 bases and J by 4 bases, with 15 bases between the two germline ends. The DNA of the CDR3 is TGTGCCAGCAGAGTTGGGGACGCAGCCACCGGGGAGCTGTTTTTT. Its translation: CASRVGDAATGELFF.

In DNA, the CDR3 is TGTGCCAGCAGTTTTGGGAAGAACTTACAAGAGACCCAGTACTTC. It specifies CASSFGKNLQETQYF. The V call is TRBV12-3 or TRBV12-4, the J call TRBJ2-5; D unclear. The CDR3 length is 15 residues. V was trimmed by 3 bases and J by 2 bases, leaving 13 bases between them.

The rearrangement joins TRBV7-6 to TRBJ2-1; 7 bases match TRBD1. The CDR3 covers 17 residues. V lost 5 bases, J lost 1 base, and 11 bases stayed unmatched. Germline lookup yields CDR1 SGHVS and CDR2 FNYEAQ. The CDR3 DNA is TGTGCCAGCAGCCCCCAGTTAGGGGGCAGGTCCTACAATGAGCAGTTCTTC. Its protein is CASSPQLGGRSYNEQFF.

This clonotype was seen a few times. This rearrangement joins TRBV20-1 to TRBJ1-6, with 10 bases fitting TRBD1. This CDR3 has 13 residues. J lost 10 bases, V lost 5 bases, and 5 bases had no gene match. CDR1 is DFQATT, CDR2 SNEGSKA, per germline (reference sequence). DNA of the CDR3: TGCAGTGCTCCGGACAGGGGGGGATCACCCCTCCACTTT. Translation: CSAPDRGGSPLHF.

This clonotype has a single count. The genes are TRBV7-2 and TRBJ1-6; the D is unclear. V was trimmed by 1 base and J by 9 bases, leaving 22 bases between them. The CDR3 runs to 18 residues. Germline V gives CDR1 SGHTA, CDR2 FQGNSA. CDR3 residues: CASSLGLRRTGEISPLHF. In nucleotides, the CDR3 is TGTGCCAGCAGCTTAGGACTTCGCCGCACCGGGGAGATTTCACCCCTCCACTTT.

This clonotype has a handful of counts. The chain couples TRBV11-2 to TRBJ2-3, with no clear D. The CDR3 consists of 14 residues. The V and J ends lost 5 bases and 6 bases respectively, with 15 bases between them. Per the germline V gene, CDR1 is SGHAT and CDR2 is FQNNGV. The CDR3 nucleotides read TGTGCCAGCAGCCTGGCTAGGCGTTGGGATACGCAGTATTTT. Encoded protein: CASSLARRWDTQYF.